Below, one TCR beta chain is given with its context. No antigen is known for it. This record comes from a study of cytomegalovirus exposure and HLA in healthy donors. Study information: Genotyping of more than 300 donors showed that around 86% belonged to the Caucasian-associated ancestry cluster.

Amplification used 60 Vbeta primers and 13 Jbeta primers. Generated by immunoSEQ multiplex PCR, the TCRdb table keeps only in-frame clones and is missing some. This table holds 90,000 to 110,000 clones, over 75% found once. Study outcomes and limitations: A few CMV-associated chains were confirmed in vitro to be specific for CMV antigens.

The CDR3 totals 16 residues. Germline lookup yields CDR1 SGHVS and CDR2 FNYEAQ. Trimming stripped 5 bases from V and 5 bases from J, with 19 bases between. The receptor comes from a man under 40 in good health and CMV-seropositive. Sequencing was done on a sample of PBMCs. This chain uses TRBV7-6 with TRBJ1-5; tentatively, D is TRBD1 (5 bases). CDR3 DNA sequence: TGTGCCAGCAGCAGCTCGGACACAAACTGCCATCAGCCCCAGCATTTT. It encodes CASSSSDTNCHQPQHF.